This T cell receptor beta chain was identified during a study of T-cell reconstitution after alpha-beta-depleted transplantation in children. Molecular barcoding with unique molecular identifiers was used for the TCRbeta library. Via MiXCR, TCRdb re-called the PCR reads, giving one row per CDR3 protein. The table records about 610,000 distinct CDR3 sequences, about 11% of them present only once. CDR3 length: 15 residues. V dropped 6 bases and J dropped 3; count of bases not matched to a gene: 4. This clonotype was found a few times. This chain connects TRBV12-3 or TRBV12-4 to TRBJ2-2; TRBD2 aligns across 10 bases. This clonotype was obtained from a human donor who donated a stem cell graft to a child with acute myeloid leukemia. The source was PBMCs from the stem cell graft donor, collected from the stem cell graft. CDR3 sequence: CASRLGTSDTGELFF. CDR3 sequence (DNA): TGTGCCAGCAGACTAGGGACTAGCGACACCGGGGAGCTGTTTTTT.